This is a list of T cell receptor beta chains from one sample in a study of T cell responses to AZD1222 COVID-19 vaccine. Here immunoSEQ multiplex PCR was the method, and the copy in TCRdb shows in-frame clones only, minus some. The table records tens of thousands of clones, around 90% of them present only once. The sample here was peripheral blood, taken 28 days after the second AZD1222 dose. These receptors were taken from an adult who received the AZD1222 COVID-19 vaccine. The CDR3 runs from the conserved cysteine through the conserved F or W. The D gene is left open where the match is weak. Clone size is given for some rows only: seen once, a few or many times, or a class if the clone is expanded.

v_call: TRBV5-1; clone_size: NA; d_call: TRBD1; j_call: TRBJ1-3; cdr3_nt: TGCGCCAGCAGCTTGGACAGGGGGCCAACTGGAAACACCATATATTTT; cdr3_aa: CASSLDRGPTGNTIYF
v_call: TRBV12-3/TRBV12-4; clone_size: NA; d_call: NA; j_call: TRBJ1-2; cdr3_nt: TGTGCCAGCAGTTTGAGGGGAAACTATGGCTACACCTTC; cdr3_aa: CASSLRGNYGYTF
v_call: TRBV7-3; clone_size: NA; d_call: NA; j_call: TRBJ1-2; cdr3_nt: TGTGCCAGCAGCCCCGGGCCGAGGGAGGGGTATGGCTACACCTTC; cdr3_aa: CASSPGPREGYGYTF
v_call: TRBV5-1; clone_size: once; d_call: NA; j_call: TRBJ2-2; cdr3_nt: TGCGCCAGCAGGCGGGACGGGAACACCGGGGAGCTGTTTTTT; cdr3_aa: CASRRDGNTGELFF
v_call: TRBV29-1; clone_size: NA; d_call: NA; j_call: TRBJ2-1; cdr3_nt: TGCAGCGCAGAAAGTAGGGGGATGCGATACAATGAGCAGTTCTTC; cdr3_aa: CSAESRGMRYNEQFF
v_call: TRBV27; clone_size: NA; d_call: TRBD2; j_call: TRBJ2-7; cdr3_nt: TGTGCCAGCAGTTCGGCCGGACTAGCGGGGGCCTACGAGCAGTACTTC; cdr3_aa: CASSSAGLAGAYEQYF
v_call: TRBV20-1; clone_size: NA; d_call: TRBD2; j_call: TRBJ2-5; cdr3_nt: TGCAGTGCTAGTGGGACGACTAGCGGGGGGGCTGGGACCCAGTACTTC; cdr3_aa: CSASGTTSGGAGTQYF
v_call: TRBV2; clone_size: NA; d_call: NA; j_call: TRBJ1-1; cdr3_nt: TGTGCCAGCAGTGAACGGCGGGGAGGGTCGAACACTGAAGCTTTCTTT; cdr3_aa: CASSERRGGSNTEAFF
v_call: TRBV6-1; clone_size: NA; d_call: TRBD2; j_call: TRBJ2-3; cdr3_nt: TGTGCCAGCAGTGAAATGCTAGCGGGGGCCAGGGATACGCAGTATTTT; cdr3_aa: CASSEMLAGARDTQYF
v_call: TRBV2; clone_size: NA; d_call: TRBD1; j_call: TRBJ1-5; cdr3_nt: TGTGCCACCTCAACGGGACAGGGGGATCAGCCCCAGCATTTT; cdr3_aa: CATSTGQGDQPQHF
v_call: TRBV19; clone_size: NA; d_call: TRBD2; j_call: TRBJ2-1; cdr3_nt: TGTGCCAGTATGTCAATAGCGGGAGGGCCCACTCGGCCTGAGCAGTTCTTC; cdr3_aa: CASMSIAGGPTRPEQFF
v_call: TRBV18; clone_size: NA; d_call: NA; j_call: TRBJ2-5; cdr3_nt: TGTGCCAGCTCACCACGGAGGGTCCCTGGGGAGACCCAGTACTTC; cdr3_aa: CASSPRRVPGETQYF
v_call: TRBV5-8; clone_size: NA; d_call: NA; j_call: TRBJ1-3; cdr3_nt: TGTGCCAGCAGCTTGGCCAGCACGGTCTCTGGAAACACCATATATTTT; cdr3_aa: CASSLASTVSGNTIYF
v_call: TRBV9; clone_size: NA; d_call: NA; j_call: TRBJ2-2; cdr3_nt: TGTGCCAGCAGCGTATCCGGGGAGCTGTTTTTT; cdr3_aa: CASSVSGELFF
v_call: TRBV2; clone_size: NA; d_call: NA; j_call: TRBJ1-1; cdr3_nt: TGTGCCAGCAGAAGACCGGGACGTACGAACACTGAAGCTTTCTTT; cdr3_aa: CASRRPGRTNTEAFF
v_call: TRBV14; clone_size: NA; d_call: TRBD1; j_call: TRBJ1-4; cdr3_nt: TGTGCCAGCAGCCGCGGGACAGACAATGAAAAACTGTTTTTT; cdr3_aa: CASSRGTDNEKLFF
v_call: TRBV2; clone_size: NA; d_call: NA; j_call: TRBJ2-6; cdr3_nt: TGTGCCAGCAGTGAGGGACTGGACTCTGGGGCCAACGTCCTGACTTTC; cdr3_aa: CASSEGLDSGANVLTF
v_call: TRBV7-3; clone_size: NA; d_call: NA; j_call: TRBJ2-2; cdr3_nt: TGTGCCAGCAAGGAGGGTCCCACCGGGGAGCTGTTTTTT; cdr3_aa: CASKEGPTGELFF
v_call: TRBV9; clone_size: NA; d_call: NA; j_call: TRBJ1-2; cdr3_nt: TGTGCCAGCAGCGTAGGGGGCAGGGTCCCTATTGGCTACACCTTC; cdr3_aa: CASSVGGRVPIGYTF
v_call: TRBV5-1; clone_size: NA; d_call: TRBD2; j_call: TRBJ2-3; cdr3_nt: TGCGCCAGCAGCTTCGCTAGCGGTCCGAACACAGATACGCAGTATTTT; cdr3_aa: CASSFASGPNTDTQYF
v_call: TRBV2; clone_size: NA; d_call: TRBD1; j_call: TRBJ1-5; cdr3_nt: TGTGCCAGCAGTAGCCGGACAGGGCCTTATAGCAATCAGCCCCAGCATTTT; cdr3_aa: CASSSRTGPYSNQPQHF
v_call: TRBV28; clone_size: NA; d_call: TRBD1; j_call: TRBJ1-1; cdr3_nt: TGTCACTCCACAGGGGGCTATGACACTGAAGCTTTCTTT; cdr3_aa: CHSTGGYDTEAFF
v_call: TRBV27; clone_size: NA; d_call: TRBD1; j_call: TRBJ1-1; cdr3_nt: TGTGCCAGCAGAGGCATTGGGACAGGGGACACTGAAGCTTTCTTT; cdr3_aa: CASRGIGTGDTEAFF
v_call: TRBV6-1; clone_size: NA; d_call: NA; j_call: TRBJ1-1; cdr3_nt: TGTGCCAGCAGTGACGCGAGACAAACGAACACTGAAGCTTTCTTT; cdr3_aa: CASSDARQTNTEAFF
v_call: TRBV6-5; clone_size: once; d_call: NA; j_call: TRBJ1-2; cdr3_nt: TGTGCCAGCAGTTATGCCCCCAGACTGGCGTATGGCTACACCTTC; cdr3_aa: CASSYAPRLAYGYTF
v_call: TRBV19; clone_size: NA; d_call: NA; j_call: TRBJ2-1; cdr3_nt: TGTGCCAGTAGAGGCTTCTCCTCCTACAATGAGCAGTTCTTC; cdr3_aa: CASRGFSSYNEQFF
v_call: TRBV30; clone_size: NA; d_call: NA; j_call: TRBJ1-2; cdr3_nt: TGTGCCTGGAGTGCCCTCCGGGGGGGTGGCTACACCTTC; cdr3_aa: CAWSALRGGGYTF
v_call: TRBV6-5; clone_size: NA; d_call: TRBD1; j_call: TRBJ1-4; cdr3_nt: TGTGCCAGCAGAACGACAGGGGGCGTTGAAAAACTGTTTTTT; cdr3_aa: CASRTTGGVEKLFF
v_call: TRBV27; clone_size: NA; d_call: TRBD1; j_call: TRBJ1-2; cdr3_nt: TGTGCCAGCAGTAAGGACAGGGGGTTCACTAACTATGGCTACACCTTC; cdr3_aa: CASSKDRGFTNYGYTF
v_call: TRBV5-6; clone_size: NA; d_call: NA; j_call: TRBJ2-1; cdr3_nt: TGTGCCAGCAGCTTGTCGGGACCCCCCCACAATGAGCAGTTCTTC; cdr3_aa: CASSLSGPPHNEQFF
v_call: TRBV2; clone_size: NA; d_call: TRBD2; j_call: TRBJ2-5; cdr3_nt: TGTGCCAGCAGTGTTAGCGGGAGAGGCTTGGAGACCCAGTACTTC; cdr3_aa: CASSVSGRGLETQYF